In this sample, the clone carrying this T cell receptor (beta chain) turned up a few times. What it binds is not known. TCRdb reprocessed the reads with MiXCR, giving one entry per CDR3 protein. The sample includes 680,000 or so distinct CDR3 sequences, approximately 34% seen only once; the top ten take roughly 2.8%. In germline, CDR1 is KGHDR, CDR2 SFDVKD. The CDR3 is 13 residues long. V lost 0 bases, J lost 7 bases, and 9 bases lay in between. These data are taken from a study of T cell repertoires in cytomegalovirus infection. Overall study: A matching HLA type, together with CMV infection, was signaled by public TCR beta signatures.

Study-level results: The ex vivo response was dominated by HLA-C-restricted CMV-specific TCR beta clonotypes. Identification of carriers of CMV plus the relevant HLA was achieved through cumulative public TCR beta family frequency.

Material: PBMCs. The TCR was taken from a human donor in good health (CMV status not recorded). Some clones in this sample may be carry-over from other donors' samples. The chain recombines TRBV24-1 with TRBJ2-7; no firm D call. CDR3: CATSDLRAMEQYF. In nucleotides, the CDR3 is TGTGCCACCAGTGATTTGAGGGCGATGGAGCAGTACTTC.